This paragraph covers one TCR beta chain sequence. The data were taken from a study of blood T cell repertoires in COVID-19. Study as a whole: Donors in the United States, Italy and Spain gave samples during acute or convalescent COVID-19. PBMCs, B-cell-depleted T cells, or T cells were the source of the cDNA or gDNA that made up the material.

Original analysis: By means of reference gene primer amplification, nucleated cell counts were estimated. Clones were sequenced by immunoSEQ multiplex PCR, and TCRdb holds only the in-frame ones, with some missing. V and J calls and clone size are given by that table; D and trimming were obtained from the DNA. The table lists approximately 34,000 clones, around nine tenths of them singletons, with 11% to 15% in the top ten. Losses at the gene ends were 2 bases for V and 2 bases for J; bases not matched to a gene: 10. In germline, CDR1 is SGHAT, CDR2 FQNNGV. There are 17 residues in the CDR3. V is TRBV11-2 and J is TRBJ1-2, with 8 bases lining up with TRBD1. Specimen: peripheral blood. The TCR comes from a man aged 55 to 69 with active COVID-19. The chain's CDR3 is CASSLYAGGPKNYGYTF. CDR3 sequence (DNA): TGTGCCAGCAGCTTATATGCAGGGGGCCCCAAGAACTATGGCTACACCTTC.